Below, 25 T cell receptor beta chains from the same sample are listed, as sequenced in a study of early T cells in non-severe SARS-CoV-2 infection. TCRdb re-analysed the 5' RACE reads in MiXCR, keeping a single row per CDR3 protein. The repertoire consists of over 45,000 distinct CDR3 sequences, with around 6% occurring once and the leading ten covering 4.5% to 5.5%. The sequencing sample was made of whole blood. These receptors came from an adult who was a healthcare worker with PCR-confirmed SARS-CoV-2 infection or an uninfected control (not recorded which).

This chain uses TRBV29-1 with TRBJ2-7; TRBD1 matches 9 bases. This CDR3 is 14 amino acids long. Per the germline V gene, CDR1 is SQVTM and CDR2 is ANQGSEA. Losses at the gene ends were 5 bases for V and 5 bases for J; bases not matched to a gene: 10. The CDR3 DNA sequence: TGCAGCGTTCAAGCGGACAGGGGACGCGACGAGCAGTACTTC. Translated, it gives CSVQADRGRDEQYF.

The table lists this clonotype with many counts. The chain has TRBV3-1 and TRBJ2-5; 8 bases are shared with TRBD2. Trimming removed 4 bases from V and 5 bases from J; junction bases left unmatched: 9. The CDR3 extends over 15 amino acids. Germline V gene sequence: CDR1 LGHDT, CDR2 YNNKEL (reference sequence). CDR3 coding DNA: TGTGCCAGCAGCCCTCTAGCGGGCGTCGGGGAGACCCAGTACTTC. Translation: CASSPLAGVGETQYF.

This clonotype has a count of ten or more. The CDR3: CASSQELVPEAFF. CDR3 bases: TGTGCCAGCAGCCAAGAATTGGTCCCTGAAGCTTTCTTT. V usage is TRBV14 and J usage is TRBJ1-1; D is undetermined. The V end lost 0 bases, the J end lost 6 bases, and 8 bases lay between the germline ends. In germline, CDR1 is SGHDN, CDR2 FVKESK. The CDR3 runs 13 residues.

This rearrangement joins TRBV29-1 to TRBJ2-6, with D possibly being TRBD1 or TRBD2 (5 bases each). The CDR3 covers 13 residues. Germline V gene sequence: CDR1 SQVTM, CDR2 ANQGSEA. V lost 6 bases to trimming and J lost 4 bases, with 10 bases between them. The CDR3 is CSVGDSGANVLTF. The CDR3 DNA is TGCAGCGTGGGGGATTCCGGGGCCAACGTCCTGACTTTC.

This clonotype was seen at least ten times. This chain connects TRBV27 to TRBJ2-7; D is tentatively TRBD1 or TRBD2 (5 bases each). Germline V gives CDR1 MNHEY, CDR2 SMNVEV (reference sequence). The CDR3 contains 11 residues. Trimming took off 8 bases at V and 7 bases at J, with 12 bases between the two ends. CDR3 region: CASSGLAEQYF. The CDR3 DNA is TGTGCCAGCTCGGGGCTCGCGGAGCAGTACTTC.

This clonotype has at least ten counts. The chain has TRBV9 and TRBJ2-1, with 13 bases matching TRBD2. The CDR3 consists of 17 residues. V gave up 3 bases and J gave up 10 bases; unmatched junction bases: 13. The germline CDR1 and CDR2 sequences are SGDLS and YYNGEE. The CDR3, as DNA: TGTGCCAGCAGCGAGAGGCCCGGACTAGCGGGAGTGTGGGAGCAGTTCTTC. It yields the protein CASSERPGLAGVWEQFF.

In this sample, this clonotype turned up a few times. This chain connects TRBV4-1 to TRBJ1-6; 9 positions match TRBD1. This CDR3 spans 14 amino acids. Germline V lookup: CDR1 MGHRA, CDR2 YSYEKL. The trim removed 7 bases at V and 10 bases at J, leaving 8 bases unmatched. The CDR3 region is CASNSRQGESPLHF. Written as DNA, the CDR3 is TGCGCCAGCAACTCCCGACAGGGGGAATCACCCCTCCACTTT.

The table lists this clonotype with a few counts. This chain uses TRBV5-4 with TRBJ1-1; D is ambiguous. CDR3 length: 13 amino acids. CDR1 is SGHNT, CDR2 YYREEE, per germline (reference sequence). V was trimmed by 0 bases and J by 10 bases, leaving 13 bases between them. CDR3 region: CASSLDLFDRAFF. The CDR3 DNA reads TGTGCCAGCAGCTTGGACCTCTTCGACCGAGCTTTCTTT.

Ten or more counts support this clonotype. The chain links TRBV27 to TRBJ2-1, with a weak D call TRBD2 (6 bases). Germline-derived CDR1 and CDR2 are MNHEY and SMNVEV (reference sequence). The CDR3 covers 15 residues. Trimming pared 3 bases from V and 7 bases from J, leaving 16 bases between. The CDR3, as DNA: TGTGCCAGCAGTTTGGGACTCTCAGCGAAAAATGAGCAGTTCTTC. This codes for CASSLGLSAKNEQFF.

This clonotype has at least ten counts. The chain carries TRBV9 and TRBJ2-6; D unresolved. The CDR3 consists of 15 residues. The germline V gene encodes CDR1 SGDLS and CDR2 YYNGEE. Between the trimmed V and J ends, which lost 0 bases and 3 bases, there was a span of 7 bases. The CDR3, as DNA: TGTGCCAGCAGCGTAGTCGCTCTTGGGGCCAACGTCCTGACTTTC. Residues: CASSVVALGANVLTF.

In its sample, this clonotype is large. V is TRBV3-1 and J is TRBJ1-1, with a possible D match to TRBD1 (5 bases). Germline V CDR1 and CDR2: LGHDT, YNNKEL (reference sequence). The CDR3 runs 15 residues. V was shortened by 0 bases and J by 6 bases, with 14 bases between the two germline ends. This CDR3 reads CASSQDWAGGAEAFF. For the CDR3, the DNA is TGTGCCAGCAGCCAAGATTGGGCCGGGGGGGCTGAAGCTTTCTTT.

J is TRBJ1-4 and V is TRBV27; perhaps TRBD1 as D (6 bases). Trimming removed 3 bases at V and 4 bases at J, with 15 bases between. CDR3 length: 16 residues. Germline V lookup: CDR1 MNHEY, CDR2 SMNVEV (reference sequence). The CDR3 coding sequence is TGTGCCAGCAGTTTCCGGGGGCCCCCAGATAATGAAAAACTGTTTTTT. Translated: CASSFRGPPDNEKLFF.

This clonotype was seen a handful of times. The genes are TRBV5-4 and TRBJ2-2; D is unclear. V was cut by 2 bases and J by 4 bases, with 9 bases left in between. CDR1 and CDR2 (germline): SGHNT, YYREEE (reference sequence). The CDR3 has 14 amino acids. The CDR3 bases are TGTGCCAGCAGCTTAAATCAGGTCACCGGGGAGCTGTTTTTT. Translation: CASSLNQVTGELFF.

This clonotype appeared many times. The V gene is TRBV29-1, the J gene TRBJ1-1, with 8 bases aligning to TRBD1. The V and J ends lost 8 bases and 0 bases, in that order; junction bases with no gene match: 5. Germline values: CDR1 SQVTM, CDR2 ANQGSEA. The CDR3 totals 13 residues. The CDR3 nucleotides read TGCAGCTCCAGGGGGCTCATGAACACTGAAGCTTTCTTT. Translated: CSSRGLMNTEAFF.

This clonotype has at least ten counts. V and J are TRBV12-3 or TRBV12-4 and TRBJ2-6; the D gene is possibly TRBD1 (7 bases). The CDR3 runs to 20 residues. V lost 4 bases to trimming and J lost 1 base, with 23 bases between them. The CDR3 spells CASSSRRGLLRGSGANVLTF. CDR3 in DNA: TGTGCCAGCAGTTCTCGGAGGGGGCTGTTAAGAGGGTCTGGGGCCAACGTCCTGACTTTC.

This clonotype was seen many times. The chain carries TRBV11-2 and TRBJ2-1; D assignment may be TRBD1 or TRBD2 (5 bases each). The CDR3 consists of 15 residues. Trimming left V 4 bases short and J 6 bases short, with 16 bases between. Germline CDR1 is SGHAT and CDR2 is FQNNGV. CDR3 nucleotides: TGTGCCAGCAGCTCCGGGACGAAAGCTAGCAATGAGCAGTTCTTC. This gives the protein CASSSGTKASNEQFF.

This clonotype was observed at least ten times. CDR3 amino acids: CASSPSGSYYEQYF. For the CDR3, the DNA is TGTGCCAGCAGCCCTTCCGGTTCTTACTACGAGCAGTACTTC. The chain is built from TRBV27 and TRBJ2-7; D unresolved. This CDR3 is 14 amino acids long. Between the trimmed V and J ends, which lost 6 bases and 3 bases, there was a span of 15 bases. Germline V gene sequence: CDR1 MNHEY, CDR2 SMNVEV (reference sequence).

The rearrangement links TRBV5-1 to TRBJ2-7; 10 nucleotides line up with TRBD1. This CDR3 has 14 residues. The J segment lost 5 bases and the V segment lost 0 bases, leaving 2 bases of the junction unmatched. The germline gives CDR1 SGHRS, CDR2 YFSETQ. The CDR3 DNA is TGCGCCAGCAGCTTGGGACAGGGGGCCGACGAGCAGTACTTC. This gives the protein CASSLGQGADEQYF.

This clonotype was counted many times. The V gene is TRBV6-1, the J gene TRBJ2-1, with D unclear. The CDR3 length is 14 residues. Germline values: CDR1 MNHNS, CDR2 SASEGT. V was pared by 1 base and J by 2 bases, with 6 bases between. CDR3 residues: CASSEDWAYNEQFF. DNA of the CDR3: TGTGCCAGCAGTGAAGATTGGGCCTACAATGAGCAGTTCTTC.

This clonotype showed up many times. J is TRBJ2-7 and V is TRBV6-5, with no clear D. Trimming shortened V by 10 bases and J by 5 bases, and 12 bases separated the two germline ends. This CDR3 spans 11 amino acids. Germline-derived CDR1 and CDR2 are MNHEY and SVGAGI. This CDR3 reads CATRAGDEQYF. The CDR3 bases are TGTGCCACCCGGGCCGGCGACGAGCAGTACTTC.

This clonotype came up a few times. This chain uses TRBV25-1 with TRBJ1-2, with D uncertain. Germline V gives CDR1 MGHDK, CDR2 SYGVNS. Trimming stripped 6 bases from V and 4 bases from J, with 12 bases between. This CDR3 is built from 13 residues. The CDR3 region is CASSPRAAYGYTF. The CDR3 DNA reads as TGTGCCAGCAGCCCTAGGGCAGCCTATGGCTACACCTTC.

The sample holds many counts of this clonotype. The chain carries TRBV6-6 and TRBJ1-3; D is perhaps TRBD1 (5 bases). This CDR3 is 14 amino acids long. V was trimmed by 7 bases and J by 4 bases, leaving 14 bases between them. The germline V gene has CDR1 MNHNY and CDR2 SVGAGI (reference sequence). This CDR3 is CASNPGTAGNTIYF. DNA of the CDR3: TGTGCCAGCAACCCCGGGACCGCCGGAAACACCATATATTTT.

This clonotype was counted ten times or more. The chain links TRBV19 to TRBJ2-3; D may correspond to TRBD1 or TRBD2 (5 bases each). V was shortened by 10 bases and J by 2 bases, with 10 bases between the two germline ends. The CDR3 is 12 residues long. CDR1 is LNHDA and CDR2 is SQIVND in the germline V gene (reference sequence). This CDR3 is CATEGPTDTQYF. CDR3 in DNA: TGTGCCACCGAGGGGCCCACAGATACGCAGTATTTT.

This clonotype showed up many times. The chain couples TRBV19 to TRBJ2-7; possibly TRBD1 or TRBD2 for D (5 bases each). In germline, CDR1 is LNHDA, CDR2 SQIVND (reference sequence). V was shortened by 5 bases and J by 2 bases, with 10 bases between the two germline ends. The CDR3 consists of 13 residues. CDR3 protein: CASSFRDPYEQYF. CDR3 nucleotides: TGTGCCAGTAGTTTCCGGGACCCCTACGAGCAGTACTTC.

The sample holds many counts of this clonotype. The genes are TRBV4-2 and TRBJ2-3; D not resolved. Germline lookup yields CDR1 LGHNA and CDR2 YNFKEQ. V was shortened by 4 bases and J by 5 bases, with 10 bases between the two germline ends. This CDR3 is 13 amino acids long. The CDR3 spells CASSLARRDTQYF. CDR3 in DNA: TGTGCCAGCAGCCTCGCTAGGAGAGATACGCAGTATTTT.